Sequencing of this T cell receptor beta chain was carried out in a study of metastatic and nonmetastatic thyroid tumors. Before thyroid surgery, none of the patients had received any treatment. This clone has a single count. It may be a read error: a sequence one base away is much more abundant. Using MiXCR, TCRdb re-called clones from the PCR reads. The sample consists of about 82,000 clones, 12% of them appearing once. This TCR was sampled from a female donor with papillary thyroid cancer or a benign thyroid nodule (not recorded which). Some clones in this sample may be carry-over from other donors' samples. Sequences were obtained from tumor tissue.

The CDR3 reads CASSGTGAGANEQFF. In DNA form, the CDR3 reads TGTGCCAGCAGCGGCACCGGGGCAGGGGCCAATGAGCAGTTCTTC. The chain has TRBV5-6 and TRBJ2-1, with a tentative D call TRBD1 (6 bases). V was pared by 4 bases and J by 6 bases, with 17 bases between. Germline CDR1 and CDR2: SGHDT and YYEEEE. CDR3 size: 15 residues.